This TCR beta chain originates from a study of a mutant IDH1 vaccine in newly diagnosed glioma. About the research overall: Sex among treated patients split around 60% male, roughly 40% female; mean age was roughly 42 years. Most patients had received both radiotherapy and temozolomide, the prior options being radiotherapy, temozolomide, or both.

The repertoire was sequenced with immunoSEQ multiplex PCR; TCRdb's copy has only in-frame clones and lacks some. The sample contains tens of thousands of clones, roughly 80% of which appear only once. Time point reported: baseline, week 1 (first vaccination visit). Treatment denoted: pre-vaccination baseline after standard-of-care therapy. In every donor, the tumor was a new WHO grade 3 or 4 IDH1-mutant, ATRX-lost astrocytoma. In germline, CDR1 is SGHDN, CDR2 FVKESK. The CDR3 covers 16 residues. With 5 bases removed from V and 5 bases from J, the gap between germline ends came to 18 bases. In the case of this clone: What it binds is not known.

Notes on the study in general: Induction of immune responses by the vaccine occurred in about 93% of patients.

Sequencing was performed on PBMCs, taken from a glioma patient treated with radiotherapy, temozolomide or both. The TCR comes from a woman aged 45-65 years with glioma. This sequence joins TRBV14 and TRBJ1-4; no definite D call. The CDR3 region is CASSIRLDPSNEKLFF. DNA of the CDR3: TGTGCCAGCAGCATACGCCTGGATCCCAGCAATGAAAAACTGTTTTTT.